The rows below give T cell receptor beta chains drawn from one sample of a study of shared clonotypes between healthy human individuals. Repertoires were generated with immunoSEQ multiplex PCR, while TCRdb's copy carries only in-frame clones and drops some. The table records approximately 2.5 million clones, roughly 93% of them present only once. What was sequenced was naive CD4+ T cells from PBMCs. The source is a man aged 18 to 29 in good health. Some clones in this sample may be carry-over from other donors' samples. CDR3s include the opening cysteine and the closing phenylalanine or tryptophan. A D gene is named only where the DNA matches it firmly. Not every row has a clone size; where given, it reads once, few, many or a size class.

V gene,CDR3 length,D gene,J gene,clone size,CDR3 DNA,CDR3 protein
TRBV19,18,.,TRBJ2-7,.,TGTGCCAGTAGTATGGAGGGGCCTGGGGTTCGGGGGCTCTACGAGCAGTACTTC,CASSMEGPGVRGLYEQYF
TRBV5-1,14,.,TRBJ2-7,.,TGCGCCAGCAGCCCCTGGGGCGGGAAGTACGAGCAGTACTTC,CASSPWGGKYEQYF
TRBV28,10,.,TRBJ1-1,.,TGTGCCAGCAGAGACGGTGAAGCTTTCTTT,CASRDGEAFF
TRBV29-1,15,TRBD1,TRBJ2-7,.,TGCAGCGTTGATACTCGGACAGGGGCTACGGGGGAGCAGTACTTC,CSVDTRTGATGEQYF
TRBV7-2,14,.,TRBJ2-1,.,TGTGCCAGCAGTCCCTCTAGTTCCTACAATGAGCAGTTCTTC,CASSPSSSYNEQFF
TRBV19,14,.,TRBJ1-3,few,TGTGCCAGTAGTATTTGGACAGCTGTGAACACCATATATTTT,CASSIWTAVNTIYF
TRBV2,14,.,TRBJ1-2,.,TGTGCCAGCATTGTAGAGGGGACTAACTATGGCTACACCTTC,CASIVEGTNYGYTF
TRBV7-2,13,.,TRBJ1-1,.,TGTGCCAGCAGCTCCGGACGGGGCACTGAAGCTTTCTTT,CASSSGRGTEAFF
TRBV15,13,.,TRBJ2-7,once,TGTGCCACCAGCAGAGATCTTGCCTACGAGCAGTACTTC,CATSRDLAYEQYF
TRBV28,15,TRBD1,TRBJ1-1,once,TGTGCCAGCAGCCTACTCTATCGACAGGGGGTAGGCGCTTTCTTT,CASSLLYRQGVGAFF
TRBV30,14,.,TRBJ1-3,.,TGTGCCTGGAGTGTTGGGGGATCTGGAAACACCATATATTTT,CAWSVGGSGNTIYF
TRBV18,15,TRBD1,TRBJ1-3,.,TGTGCCAGCTCACTCGGGACAGGGTCTGGAAACACCATATATTTT,CASSLGTGSGNTIYF
TRBV19,16,.,TRBJ1-2,.,TGTGCCAGTAGTATAGTTGGGGGCGGCACGTACTATGGCTACACCTTC,CASSIVGGGTYYGYTF
TRBV5-4,12,.,TRBJ2-1,.,TGTGCCAGCAGCTCGGGACGGAGTGAGCAGTTCTTC,CASSSGRSEQFF
TRBV2,16,.,TRBJ1-4,.,TGTGCCAGCAGTGAAGCCGGGCACGCTGCTAATGAAAAACTGTTTTTT,CASSEAGHAANEKLFF
TRBV5-1,15,TRBD2,TRBJ2-7,.,TGCGCCAGCAGCTTGGGGACTAGCGGAGGTTACGAGCAGTACTTC,CASSLGTSGGYEQYF
TRBV6-6,13,TRBD1,TRBJ2-7,.,TGTGCCAGCAGCTCGGACAGGCGGAACGAGCAGTACTTC,CASSSDRRNEQYF
TRBV6-5,14,TRBD2,TRBJ2-1,.,TGTGCCAGCAGAATACTAGCGGGAACGAATGAGCAGTTCTTC,CASRILAGTNEQFF
TRBV7-9,16,TRBD1,TRBJ2-3,.,TGTGCCAGCAGCTTATGGGGGACAGGGCTAACAGATACGCAGTATTTT,CASSLWGTGLTDTQYF
TRBV19,15,.,TRBJ1-1,few,TGTGCCAGTAGTCTAGAAGCCACAGGGAACACTGAAGCTTTCTTT,CASSLEATGNTEAFF
TRBV18,15,.,TRBJ2-7,.,TGTGCCAGCTCACCTCTCGACAAAGGCTCCTACGAGCAGTACTTC,CASSPLDKGSYEQYF
TRBV30,14,.,TRBJ2-7,.,TGTGCCTGGAGTGTAGGGCAGGGGTTCTACGAGCAGTACTTC,CAWSVGQGFYEQYF
TRBV30,15,TRBD1,TRBJ1-2,.,TGTGCCTGGAGTGTACGCACAGGGGGCAACTATGGCTACACCTTC,CAWSVRTGGNYGYTF
TRBV7-6,15,.,TRBJ2-7,.,TGTGCCAGCAGCTTAGTCGCCGGGACATTCGCCGAGCAGTACTTC,CASSLVAGTFAEQYF
TRBV28,12,.,TRBJ2-7,.,TGTGCCAGCAGCCAAACAGGGTTTGTGCAGTACTTC,CASSQTGFVQYF
TRBV19,14,.,TRBJ1-1,.,TGTGCCAGTAAAACGGGACGGCTGAACACTGAAGCTTTCTTT,CASKTGRLNTEAFF
TRBV5-1,18,.,TRBJ2-7,.,TGCGCCAGCAGCTTGTTTAGTTCGGGAGGAGGGGGTTCCTACGAGCAGTACTTC,CASSLFSSGGGGSYEQYF
TRBV9,15,TRBD1,TRBJ1-5,.,TGTGCCAGCAGCCGGGGGGACAGGGGGAATCAGCCCCAGCATTTT,CASSRGDRGNQPQHF
TRBV5-1,15,TRBD1,TRBJ1-3,.,TGCGCCAGCAGCTACAGGGGGCTCTCTGGAAACACCATATATTTT,CASSYRGLSGNTIYF
TRBV4-3,13,.,TRBJ2-3,.,TGCGCCAGCAGCCAAGATTTGCCTAGCGCGCAGTATTTT,CASSQDLPSAQYF
TRBV29-1,14,.,TRBJ1-4,few,TGCAGCGTTGAAGATCAGGAGGGAAGGGAAAAACTGTTTTTT,CSVEDQEGREKLFF
TRBV7-2,16,.,TRBJ2-2,.,TGTGCCAGCAGCCCCCCCCTAGGGGGTGGCACCGGGGAGCTGTTTTTT,CASSPPLGGGTGELFF
TRBV6-6,12,TRBD1,TRBJ2-7,.,TGTGCCAGCAGTGCCCGGGACAGGGAGCAGTACTTC,CASSARDREQYF
TRBV28,15,TRBD2,TRBJ2-7,.,TGTGCCAGCAGTTTGACTAGCGCAGATTCCTACGAGCAGTACTTC,CASSLTSADSYEQYF
TRBV9,15,.,TRBJ2-7,.,TGTGCCAGCAGCGTAGCGGGTTCGGAGTCCTACGAGCAGTACTTC,CASSVAGSESYEQYF
TRBV6-1,15,.,TRBJ1-4,.,TGTGCCAGCAGTACCCTGGCGGGGGCAGGTGAAAAACTGTTTTTT,CASSTLAGAGEKLFF
TRBV7-3,14,TRBD2,TRBJ2-3,.,TGTGCCAGCAGCCAAGGGACTATTTCGGATACGCAGTATTTT,CASSQGTISDTQYF
TRBV5-6,14,TRBD1,TRBJ2-7,.,TGTGCCAGCAGCCTTAGGGACAGGGAAAACGAGCAGTACTTC,CASSLRDRENEQYF
TRBV5-1,14,.,TRBJ1-1,.,TGCGCCAGCAGCTTGATAAACATGAACACTGAAGCTTTCTTT,CASSLINMNTEAFF
TRBV7-9,17,TRBD1,TRBJ2-1,.,TGTGCCAGCAGCTCGACGGGACAGGGGCCCTCCTACAATGAGCAGTTCTTC,CASSSTGQGPSYNEQFF
TRBV5-1,16,.,TRBJ2-7,.,TGCGCCAGCAGCCCCAGGGGCCCTCCCTCAACCCTCGAGCAGTACTTC,CASSPRGPPSTLEQYF
TRBV19,14,.,TRBJ1-3,.,TGTGCCAGTAGTGTGAAAGTCTCTGGAAACACCATATATTTT,CASSVKVSGNTIYF
TRBV2,11,TRBD1,TRBJ2-7,.,TGTGCCAGCAGGGACAGGGACGAGCAGTACTTC,CASRDRDEQYF
TRBV7-2,15,TRBD1,TRBJ1-2,.,TGTGCCAGCAGCTCAAGAACCGGGACAGGGGATGGCTACACCTTC,CASSSRTGTGDGYTF
TRBV18,13,.,TRBJ1-1,.,TGTGCCAGCTCATCCACCAGTGGGCGAGAAGCTTTCTTT,CASSSTSGREAFF
TRBV27,15,.,TRBJ2-7,.,TGTGCCAGCAGTTTATTACCGGGAGTCTCCTACGAGCAGTACTTC,CASSLLPGVSYEQYF
TRBV27,13,.,TRBJ2-7,.,TGTGCCAGCAGTCGGACAGTAAGCGACGAGCAGTACTTC,CASSRTVSDEQYF
TRBV28,11,.,TRBJ2-7,.,TGTGCCAGCAGTCTTCTCTACGAGCAGTACTTC,CASSLLYEQYF
TRBV5-1,14,TRBD1,TRBJ1-2,.,TGCGCCAGCAGCCCCCGAGAGGGGGCGGATGGCTACACCTTC,CASSPREGADGYTF
TRBV29-1,14,.,TRBJ2-7,once,TGCAGCGTTGATCCAGGGCAGGGGACGTACGAGCAGTACTTC,CSVDPGQGTYEQYF
TRBV7-2,13,.,TRBJ2-1,.,TGTGCCAGCAGCTTCTTAGGGAGCCCTGAGCAGTTCTTC,CASSFLGSPEQFF
TRBV5-4,11,.,TRBJ2-7,.,TGTGCCAGCAGCTTGTACTACGAGCAGTACTTC,CASSLYYEQYF
TRBV19,14,.,TRBJ2-2,.,TGTGCCACTACACTAGTGGTTGGCACCGGGGAGCTGTTTTTT,CATTLVVGTGELFF
TRBV6-1,14,.,TRBJ2-7,.,TGTGCCAGCAGTGAAGTAGGAACTCGGAGCGAGCAGTACTTC,CASSEVGTRSEQYF
TRBV4-1,16,.,TRBJ2-7,.,TGCGCCAGCAGCCAAGATCAGTGGGGCCCTTCCTACGAGCAGTACTTC,CASSQDQWGPSYEQYF
TRBV29-1,14,.,TRBJ2-1,.,TGCAGCGTTGAACAACAGGGGGGGCGCAATGAGCAGTTCTTC,CSVEQQGGRNEQFF
TRBV12-2,11,.,TRBJ1-1,.,TGTGCACCCCGCGGGGACAGGTTCTCTTTCTTT,CAPRGDRFSFF
TRBV7-9,13,.,TRBJ2-7,few,TGTGCCAGCAGCTTAGCGGGAGGCTACGAGCAGTACTTC,CASSLAGGYEQYF
TRBV6-6,16,TRBD1,TRBJ1-2,.,TGTGCCAGCAGCCGCGTAGGACAGGAGAGCTTCTATGGCTACACCTTC,CASSRVGQESFYGYTF